What follows is one T cell receptor beta chain and its context. Its cognate antigen is unknown. This specimen comes from a study of radiotherapy plus CTLA-4 blockade in lung cancer. Study-wide context: Objective responses occurred in about 18% of patients; about 31% had disease control. Broader study findings: Per reports, early blood T cell clone dynamics, plus interferon-beta, forecast response most strongly. After treatment with radiotherapy plus ipilimumab, TCR clones that came from the tumor expanded in blood.

TCRdb's table, derived via immunoSEQ multiplex PCR, lists solely in-frame clones and lacks some. The sample lists 100,000 to 150,000 clones; about four fifths were seen once. People whose metastatic non-small-cell lung cancer was chemo-refractory got focal radiation along with CTLA-4 blockade by ipilimumab. Germline CDR1 reads SGHTA; CDR2 reads FQGNSA. V gave up 4 bases and J gave up 1 base, with 10 bases separating them. This CDR3 region has 14 residues. The receptor was derived from a human donor with non-small cell lung cancer who had a partial response to radiotherapy plus ipilimumab. The sequences come from peripheral blood, collected from a patient treated with radiotherapy plus ipilimumab. The chain has TRBV7-2 and TRBJ1-2, with D tentatively TRBD1 (6 bases). CDR3 sequence: CASSSRGGNYGYTF. The CDR3, as DNA: TGTGCCAGCAGCTCGAGGGGGGGTAACTATGGCTACACCTTC.